A selection of T cell receptor beta chains follows, all from one sample in a study of beta chain features in type 1 diabetes. Sequenced by immunoSEQ multiplex PCR; TCRdb stores in-frame clones only, minus some. Among under 250,000 clones listed, 11% were seen once. Sequencing used central memory CD4+ T cells from blood. These receptors all stem from a man in his late teens or twenties in good health. Both conserved end residues are part of each CDR3. The D gene is left open where the match is weak. The listing skips clone size in some rows; elsewhere it reads once, few, many or a size class.

size	V	D	J	CDR3	DNA
few	TRBV5-4	NA	TRBJ1-2	CASSVVPKSDYGYTF	TGTGCCAGCAGCGTTGTCCCGAAATCCGACTATGGCTACACCTTC
few	TRBV12-5	NA	TRBJ2-3	CASGLGGSTDTQYF	TGTGCTAGTGGTTTGGGCGGGAGCACAGATACGCAGTATTTT
few	TRBV4-3	NA	TRBJ2-1	CASSQGTYRGEQFF	TGCGCCAGCAGCCAAGGGACCTATCGAGGAGAGCAGTTCTTC
few	TRBV6-5	NA	TRBJ2-5	CASMGDQETQYF	TGTGCCAGCATGGGGGACCAAGAGACCCAGTACTTC
few	TRBV4-2	TRBD2	TRBJ2-7	CASSRGTSEAYEQYF	TGTGCCAGCAGCCGCGGGACTAGCGAGGCCTACGAGCAGTACTTC
NA	TRBV5-4	TRBD1	TRBJ1-1	CASSLPRQGASYTEAFF	TGTGCCAGCAGCCTCCCCCGACAGGGGGCATCGTACACTGAAGCTTTCTTT
once	TRBV5-1	NA	TRBJ2-7	CASSLAGSYEQYF	TGCGCCAGCAGCTTGGCCGGTTCCTACGAGCAGTACTTC
few	TRBV5-1	TRBD2	TRBJ2-1	CASEASGSTYNEQFF	TGCGCCAGCGAGGCTAGCGGGAGTACCTACAATGAGCAGTTCTTC
NA	TRBV9	NA	TRBJ1-3	CASSVATATGNTIYF	TGTGCCAGCAGCGTAGCTACAGCCACTGGTAACACCATATATTTT
NA	TRBV7-2	NA	TRBJ2-7	CASINSPPQGEQYF	TGTGCCAGCATCAACTCACCCCCACAGGGCGAGCAGTACTTC
few	TRBV7-9	NA	TRBJ2-3	CASSLSWTTDTQYF	TGTGCCAGCAGCTTAAGTTGGACAACAGATACGCAGTATTTT
few	TRBV11-2	TRBD1	TRBJ2-3	CASSSTGGRGTDTQYF	TGTGCCAGCAGCTCCACAGGGGGCCGAGGAACAGATACGCAGTATTTT
NA	TRBV29-1	NA	TRBJ2-1	CSVEGGSYNEQFF	TGCAGCGTTGAAGGCGGTTCGTACAATGAGCAGTTCTTC
NA	TRBV5-4	NA	TRBJ2-2	CASSLRFGELFF	TGTGCCAGCAGCCTACGGTTCGGGGAGCTGTTTTTT
few	TRBV2	NA	TRBJ2-7	CASSEGARTQYEQYF	TGTGCCAGCAGTGAAGGGGCCAGGACACAATACGAGCAGTACTTC
NA	TRBV2	TRBD2	TRBJ2-5	CASTGGRWETQYF	TGTGCCAGCACCGGCGGGAGGTGGGAGACCCAGTACTTC
NA	TRBV11-2	NA	TRBJ2-1	CASSLDWGNEQFF	TGTGCCAGCAGCTTAGATTGGGGTAATGAGCAGTTCTTC
few	TRBV5-6	NA	TRBJ2-7	CASSFGGEQYF	TGTGCCAGCAGCTTTGGAGGCGAGCAGTACTTC
few	TRBV29-1	NA	TRBJ2-3	CSVEVRSPSAKADTQYF	TGCAGCGTTGAAGTTCGGTCTCCTAGCGCGAAGGCAGATACGCAGTATTTT
NA	TRBV7-9	NA	TRBJ2-7	CASSLLANSYEQYF	TGTGCCAGCAGCCTTCTAGCGAACTCCTACGAGCAGTACTTC
few	TRBV7-7	TRBD2	TRBJ2-2	CASSLASGVTGELFF	TGTGCCAGCAGCTTAGCTAGCGGGGTCACCGGGGAGCTGTTTTTT
few	TRBV18	NA	TRBJ2-4	CASSDGSLVNIQYF	TGTGCCAGCTCAGACGGGAGTTTGGTGAACATTCAGTACTTC
few	TRBV11-2	NA	TRBJ2-1	CASSLVGLEQFF	TGTGCCAGCAGCTTAGTTGGCCTTGAGCAGTTCTTC
NA	TRBV5-6	TRBD1	TRBJ2-7	CASSLALGQGAREQYF	TGTGCCAGCAGCTTGGCCTTGGGACAGGGGGCGCGCGAGCAGTACTTC
NA	TRBV5-1	NA	TRBJ2-6	CASSVQRTGANVLTF	TGCGCCAGCAGCGTACAAAGGACTGGGGCCAACGTCCTGACTTTC
few	TRBV7-2	NA	TRBJ2-1	CASSGRSFASEQFF	TGTGCCAGCAGCGGTCGGTCCTTCGCTTCGGAGCAGTTCTTC
NA	TRBV5-6	NA	TRBJ1-1	CASSLRSNTEAFF	TGTGCCAGCAGCTTGCGGTCGAACACTGAAGCTTTCTTT
NA	TRBV28	NA	TRBJ2-1	CASRLMGHDQYNEQFF	TGTGCCAGCAGACTAATGGGTCACGACCAATACAATGAGCAGTTCTTC
many	TRBV2	NA	TRBJ1-5	CASRPRLAAQPQHF	TGTGCCAGCAGACCCCGCTTAGCCGCTCAGCCCCAGCATTTT
few	TRBV10-3	TRBD2	TRBJ2-2	CAISALAGGSTGELFF	TGTGCCATCAGTGCACTAGCGGGAGGGTCCACCGGGGAGCTGTTTTTT
many	TRBV4-3	NA	TRBJ1-2	CASSLLRGSGYTF	TGCGCCAGCAGCCTCCTCCGGGGGAGCGGCTACACCTTC
NA	TRBV6-1	NA	TRBJ2-5	CASSEWRAETQYF	TGTGCCAGCAGTGAATGGCGGGCGGAGACCCAGTACTTC
many	TRBV15	NA	TRBJ2-7	CATSRDLGNERDF	TGTGCCACCAGCAGAGATCTGGGTAACGAGCGGGACTTC
NA	TRBV2	NA	TRBJ2-2	CASSFAGHTGELFF	TGTGCCAGCAGTTTCGCCGGGCACACCGGGGAGCTGTTTTTT
NA	TRBV14	TRBD1	TRBJ2-3	CASSREERQGATDTQYF	TGTGCCAGCAGCCGGGAAGAACGACAGGGGGCAACAGATACGCAGTATTTT
NA	TRBV7-9	NA	TRBJ2-6	CASSSAGGAGANVLTF	TGTGCCAGCAGCTCCGCCGGGGGCGCTGGGGCCAACGTCCTGACTTTC
NA	TRBV4-3	TRBD2	TRBJ2-3	CASSRDSGSGPDTQYF	TGCGCCAGCAGCCGAGATAGCGGGAGTGGGCCAGATACGCAGTATTTT
NA	TRBV5-6	NA	TRBJ2-1	CASSPTSFSYNEQFF	TGTGCCAGCAGCCCAACGTCCTTCTCCTACAATGAGCAGTTCTTC
NA	TRBV7-3	NA	TRBJ1-1	CASSLTVQVNTEAFF	TGTGCCAGCAGCTTAACAGTCCAAGTGAACACTGAAGCTTTCTTT
NA	TRBV10-3	NA	TRBJ1-4	CAISEDPNEKLFF	TGTGCCATCAGTGAAGACCCAAATGAAAAACTGTTTTTT
many	TRBV14	TRBD1	TRBJ2-4	CASSPRQGSLAKNIQYF	TGTGCCAGCAGCCCGAGACAGGGATCGCTAGCCAAAAACATTCAGTACTTC
few	TRBV2	TRBD1	TRBJ1-2	CASSAQGANYGYTF	TGTGCCAGCAGTGCACAGGGGGCGAACTATGGCTACACCTTC
few	TRBV25-1	TRBD1	TRBJ1-1	CASTSRQGSPNEAFF	TGTGCCAGCACCTCCCGACAGGGTTCCCCTAACGAAGCTTTCTTT
few	TRBV7-3	NA	TRBJ2-3	CASSFRTGADTQYF	TGTGCCAGCAGCTTTCGTACGGGAGCAGATACGCAGTATTTT
NA	TRBV25-1	NA	TRBJ1-2	CASSPGRSYGYTF	TGTGCCAGCAGCCCGGGGAGGAGCTATGGCTACACCTTC